These 21 T cell receptor beta chains originate from one sample sequenced in a study of blood T cell repertoires in COVID-19. The data were produced by immunoSEQ multiplex PCR, yet TCRdb's version contains in-frame clones alone and is incomplete. Altogether 180,000 or so clones are present, roughly three quarters being singletons, with the ten largest covering roughly 8.7%. Source material: peripheral blood. The receptors here all came from a woman aged 50 to 65 with active or convalescent COVID-19.

This clone was seen a handful of times. This chain connects TRBV2 to TRBJ2-7; TRBD1 agrees at 9 bases. V lost 8 bases to trimming and J lost 2 bases; unmatched junction nucleotides: 7. In germline, CDR1 is SNHLY, CDR2 FYNNEI. The CDR3 has 14 residues. CDR3: CASRSGQGPYEQYF. Written as DNA, the CDR3 is TGTGCCAGCCGTTCCGGACAGGGGCCCTACGAGCAGTACTTC. Based on the CDR3 plus reference TRBV2 and TRBJ2-7, the full variable domain is EPEVTQTPSHQVTQMGQEVILRCVPISNHLYFYWYRQILGQKVEFLVSFYNNEISEKSEIFDDQFSVERPDGSNFTLKIRSTKLEDSAMYFCASRSGQGPYEQYFGPGTRLTVT.

Only a few counts were recorded for this clone. The rearrangement joins TRBV9 to TRBJ2-6; D is perhaps TRBD1 (5 bases). CDR3 length equals 15 residues. The V end lost 4 bases, the J end lost 2 bases, and 10 bases lay between the germline ends. Germline V gene lookup returns CDR1 SGDLS and CDR2 YYNGEE. The CDR3 bases are TGTGCCAGCAGCTCCCAGGGTACTGGGGCCAACGTCCTGACTTTC. This codes for CASSSQGTGANVLTF.

The CDR3 DNA reads TGTGCCAGCAGTTTTCGGGCGGGAGGCGCTCCAGAGACCCAGTACTTC. It encodes CASSFRAGGAPETQYF. The gene calls are TRBV28 and TRBJ2-5; TRBD2 matches 8 bases. The CDR3 contains 16 residues. Looked up from germline, CDR1 is MDHEN and CDR2 is SYDVKM. Losses at the gene ends were 3 bases for V and 4 bases for J; bases not matched to a gene: 10.

This chain connects TRBV5-8 to TRBJ1-5; D is unresolved. The V end was cut by 4 bases, the J end by 2 bases, with 13 bases between. The CDR3 spans 15 residues. CDR1 is SGHTS and CDR2 is YDEGEE in the germline V gene. The CDR3 is CASSGRGGGNQPQHF. For the CDR3, the DNA is TGTGCCAGCAGCGGCCGGGGAGGAGGCAATCAGCCCCAGCATTTT.

The CDR3 DNA reads TGTGCCAGCAGAAAAACGGGAACCGGGGAGCTGTTTTTT. It codes for CASRKTGTGELFF. The chain has TRBV7-6 and TRBJ2-2, with D perhaps matching TRBD2 (5 bases). Germline CDR1 SGHVS, CDR2 FNYEAQ. V gave up 6 bases and J gave up 5 bases, with 10 bases separating them. The CDR3 is 13 amino acids.

This chain joins TRBV3-1 (or the pseudogene TRBV3-2) and TRBJ2-1; the D is unclear. The CDR3 length is 15 residues. V lost 1 base and J 0 bases, leaving 7 bases between the germline ends. CDR1 and CDR2 (germline): LGHDT, YNNKEL (reference sequence). The CDR3 nucleotides are TGTGCCAGCAGCCAAGGCCCGAGCTCCTACAATGAGCAGTTCTTC. This codes for CASSQGPSSYNEQFF.

The chain uses TRBV19 and TRBJ2-1; D is perhaps TRBD1 (8 bases). The length of the CDR3 is 14 residues. V was pared by 7 bases and J by 4 bases, with 14 bases between. Germline values: CDR1 LNHDA, CDR2 SQIVND (reference sequence). Written as DNA, the CDR3 is TGTGCCAGTAATCCACAGGGGGGGTACAATGAGCAGTTCTTC. Amino acid sequence: CASNPQGGYNEQFF.

J is TRBJ2-3 and V is TRBV5-1, with TRBD2 as a possible D gene (5 bases). In germline, CDR1 is SGHRS, CDR2 YFSETQ. V gave up 0 bases and J gave up 2 bases, with 13 bases separating them. The CDR3 is 16 amino acids. CDR3 sequence (DNA): TGCGCCAGCAGCTTGGAGGCGCGGGTCGACACAGATACGCAGTATTTT. This gives the protein CASSLEARVDTDTQYF.

This chain uses TRBV7-2 with TRBJ1-5; perhaps TRBD1 as D (6 bases). Germline-derived CDR1 and CDR2 are SGHTA and FQGNSA. The CDR3 spans 14 residues. V gave up 4 bases and J gave up 3 bases, with 10 bases separating them. Here the CDR3 DNA reads TGTGCCAGCAGCTCGACAGGTTTCAATCAGCCCCAGCATTTT. It encodes CASSSTGFNQPQHF.

The chain uses TRBV7-2 and TRBJ1-1; 8 bases are shared with TRBD1. The CDR3 is 16 amino acids. With 5 bases clipped from V and 1 base from J, the junction kept 9 bases outside the gene matches. Germline values: CDR1 SGHTA, CDR2 FQGNSA. CDR3 sequence (DNA): TGTGCCAGCAGCCAAAACCAGGGGGCAGGGAACACTGAAGCTTTCTTT. Translating it yields CASSQNQGAGNTEAFF. The full variable domain, with the rest looked up from reference TRBV7-2 and TRBJ1-1, is GAGVSQSPSNKVTEKGKDVELRCDPISGHTALYWYRQSLGQGLEFLIYFQGNSAPDKSGLPSDRFSAERTGGSVSTLTIQRTQQEDSAVYLCASSQNQGAGNTEAFFGQGTRLTVV.

V and J are TRBV9 and TRBJ2-2; a weak D match, TRBD2 (5 bases). This CDR3 comprises 16 residues. V was cut by 3 bases and J by 3 bases, with 15 bases left in between. CDR1 is SGDLS, CDR2 YYNGEE, per germline. CDR3 loop: CASSEYDGVYTGELFF. The CDR3, as DNA: TGTGCCAGCAGCGAGTATGACGGGGTCTACACCGGGGAGCTGTTTTTT. The full variable domain, in which reference TRBV9 and TRBJ2-2 provide the parts outside the CDR3, is DSGVTQTPKHLITATGQRVTLRCSPRSGDLSVYWYQQSLDQGLQFLIQYYNGEERAKGNILERFSAQQFPDLHSELNLSSLELGDSALYFCASSEYDGVYTGELFFGEGSRLTVL.

The chain employs TRBV30 and TRBJ1-5; 7 bases map to TRBD1. Per germline, CDR1 GTSNPN and CDR2 SVGIG (reference sequence). The V and J ends lost 2 bases and 4 bases, in that order; junction bases with no gene match: 5. This CDR3 has 14 residues. DNA of the CDR3: TGTGCCTGGAGTCCCCAGGGGGGTAATCAGCCCCAGCATTTT. Its translation: CAWSPQGGNQPQHF. Drawing the rest from reference TRBV30 and TRBJ1-5, the complete variable domain is SQTIHQWPATLVQPVGSPLSLECTVEGTSNPNLYWYRQAAGRGLQLLFYSVGIGQISSEVPQNLSASRPQDRQFILSSKKLLLSDSGFYLCAWSPQGGNQPQHFGDGTRLSIL.

The table lists this clone with many counts. V gene TRBV30 combines with J gene TRBJ2-6; D is uncertain. CDR3 size: 14 residues. The V gene lost 0 bases and the J gene lost 4 bases, with 7 bases spanning the gap. The germline gives CDR1 GTSNPN, CDR2 SVGIG (reference sequence). The CDR3 coding sequence is TGTGCCTGGAGTGTAGTGGCCGGGGCCAACGTCCTGACTTTC. It translates to CAWSVVAGANVLTF.

The rearrangement joins TRBV28 to TRBJ2-7; tentatively, D is TRBD1 (5 bases). The CDR3 covers 14 residues. Germline V gene sequence: CDR1 MDHEN, CDR2 SYDVKM. Trimming took off 6 bases at V and 6 bases at J, with 18 bases between the two ends. The CDR3 coding sequence is TGTGCCAGCAGCTCCCCCCTGACAAGGGGCGAGCAGTACTTC. Translated: CASSSPLTRGEQYF.

The genes are TRBV5-1 and TRBJ1-1; 7 bases agree with TRBD1. J was trimmed by 3 bases and V by 4 bases; bases with no gene match: 9. The CDR3 length is 15 residues. Germline V gives CDR1 SGHRS, CDR2 YFSETQ. The CDR3, as DNA: TGCGCCAGCAGCGTAGGTACAGGGGTTGACACTGAAGCTTTCTTT. It is translated as CASSVGTGVDTEAFF. Full variable domain (remainder filled in from reference TRBV5-1 and TRBJ1-1): KAGVTQTPRYLIKTRGQQVTLSCSPISGHRSVSWYQQTPGQGLQFLFEYFSETQRNKGNFPGRFSGRQFSNSRSEMNVSTLELGDSALYLCASSVGTGVDTEAFFGQGTRLTVV.

On this clone itself: This specimen includes other DNA sequences encoding the same CDR3. The chain is built from TRBV6-5 and TRBJ1-2; TRBD1 matches at 11 bases. The ends lost 6 bases at V and 1 base at J; junction bases unmatched: 4. From germline, CDR1 is MNHEY and CDR2 SVGAGI. This CDR3 has 15 residues. The CDR3 DNA is TGTGCCAGCAGCCCCGGGACAGGGGGTAACTATGGCTACACCTTC. Amino acid sequence: CASSPGTGGNYGYTF.

Comment on this clone: At one boundary the junction diverges from the germline segment, which might be a read error. At the DNA level, this CDR3 is encoded by other sequences in the same sample as well. The rearrangement joins TRBV7-9 to TRBJ1-3, with D hard to call. CDR3 length: 14 residues. CDR1 and CDR2 from the germline V gene are SEHNR and FQNEAQ (reference sequence). In DNA form, the CDR3 reads TGTGCCAGCAGCTTAGGAGGGTCTGGGAACACCATATATTTT. It codes for CASSLGGSGNTIYF.

CDR3 protein: CASSSLRNGVNTEAFF. The CDR3 nucleotides read TGTGCCAGCAGTTCCCTCAGGAACGGGGTGAACACTGAAGCTTTCTTT. The V gene is TRBV27, the J gene TRBJ1-1; unclear D gene. V was cut by 4 bases and J by 0 bases, with 15 bases left in between. Germline V gene lookup returns CDR1 MNHEY and CDR2 SMNVEV (reference sequence). The CDR3 totals 16 residues.

This rearrangement joins TRBV6-5 to TRBJ1-1; no reliable D call. The CDR3 loop spans 15 amino acids. Between the trimmed V and J ends, which lost 6 bases and 3 bases, there was a span of 17 bases. The germline V gene encodes CDR1 MNHEY and CDR2 SVGAGI. The CDR3 loop is CASSPIERSYTEAFF. The DNA for the CDR3 is TGTGCCAGCAGCCCCATTGAGAGGAGCTACACTGAAGCTTTCTTT.

This clone has a handful of counts. This rearrangement joins TRBV19 to TRBJ2-1; D ambiguous. CDR1 and CDR2 (germline): LNHDA, SQIVND (reference sequence). This CDR3 has 12 residues. V was pared by 4 bases and J by 4 bases, with 5 bases between. This CDR3 is CASSTSYNEQFF. The CDR3, as DNA: TGTGCCAGTAGTACTTCGTACAATGAGCAGTTCTTC. The variable domain in full, completed from reference TRBV19 and TRBJ2-1, reads DGGITQSPKYLFRKEGQNVTLSCEQNLNHDAMYWYRQDPGQGLRLIYYSQIVNDFQKGDIAEGYSVSREKKESFPLTVTSAQKNPTAFYLCASSTSYNEQFFGPGTRLTVL.

J is TRBJ2-7 and V is TRBV12-1; the table's D call, TRBD2, was not checked against the DNA. TRBV12-1 is a recognized pseudogene. This CDR3 is built from 15 residues. The CDR3 DNA sequence: TGTGCCAGCAGCACCCCTAGCGGGAGGGCCGACGAGCAGTACTTC. Encoded protein: CASSTPSGRADEQYF.